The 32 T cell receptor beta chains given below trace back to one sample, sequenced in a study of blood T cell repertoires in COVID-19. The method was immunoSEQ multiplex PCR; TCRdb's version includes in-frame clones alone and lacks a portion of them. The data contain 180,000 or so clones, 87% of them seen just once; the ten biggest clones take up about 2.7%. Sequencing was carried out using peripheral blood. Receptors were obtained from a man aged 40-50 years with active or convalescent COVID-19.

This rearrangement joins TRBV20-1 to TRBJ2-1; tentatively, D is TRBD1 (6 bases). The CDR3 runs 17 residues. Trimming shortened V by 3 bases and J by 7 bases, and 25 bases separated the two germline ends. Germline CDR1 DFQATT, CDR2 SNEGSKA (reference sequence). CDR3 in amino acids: CSASGFFRGPYRNEQFF. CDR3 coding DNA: TGCAGTGCTAGTGGGTTCTTCAGGGGACCTTATAGGAATGAGCAGTTCTTC.

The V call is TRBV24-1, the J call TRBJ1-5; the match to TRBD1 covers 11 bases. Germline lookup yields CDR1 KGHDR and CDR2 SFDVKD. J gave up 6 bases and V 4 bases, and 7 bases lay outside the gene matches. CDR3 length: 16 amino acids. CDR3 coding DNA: TGTGCCACCAGTGACTCCGGGACAGGGGGTACTCAGCCCCAGCATTTT. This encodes CATSDSGTGGTQPQHF.

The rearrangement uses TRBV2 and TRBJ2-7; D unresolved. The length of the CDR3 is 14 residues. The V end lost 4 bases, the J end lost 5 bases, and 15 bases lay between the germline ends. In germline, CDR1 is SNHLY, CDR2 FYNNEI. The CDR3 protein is CASSGVDFEDEQYF. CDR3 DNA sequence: TGTGCCAGCAGTGGGGTGGATTTTGAGGACGAGCAGTACTTC.

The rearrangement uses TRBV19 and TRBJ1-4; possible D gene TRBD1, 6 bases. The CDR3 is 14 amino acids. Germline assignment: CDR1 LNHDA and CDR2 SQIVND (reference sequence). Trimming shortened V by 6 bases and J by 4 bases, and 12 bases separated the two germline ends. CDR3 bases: TGTGCCAGTAGCCCAGGACAGTTTAATGAAAAACTGTTTTTT. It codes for CASSPGQFNEKLFF.

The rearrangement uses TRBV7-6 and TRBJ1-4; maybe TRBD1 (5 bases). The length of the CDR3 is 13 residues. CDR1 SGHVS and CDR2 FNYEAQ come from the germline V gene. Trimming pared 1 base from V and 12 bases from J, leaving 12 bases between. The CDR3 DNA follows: TGTGCCAGCAGCTTAGATTGGCGGGGGGAACTGTTTTTT. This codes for CASSLDWRGELFF.

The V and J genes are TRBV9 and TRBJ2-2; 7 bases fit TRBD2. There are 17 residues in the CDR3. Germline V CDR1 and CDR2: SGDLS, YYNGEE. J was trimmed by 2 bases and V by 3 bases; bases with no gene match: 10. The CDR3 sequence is CASSEWGRATNTGELFF. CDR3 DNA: TGTGCCAGCAGCGAGTGGGGGAGGGCGACCAACACCGGGGAGCTGTTTTTT.

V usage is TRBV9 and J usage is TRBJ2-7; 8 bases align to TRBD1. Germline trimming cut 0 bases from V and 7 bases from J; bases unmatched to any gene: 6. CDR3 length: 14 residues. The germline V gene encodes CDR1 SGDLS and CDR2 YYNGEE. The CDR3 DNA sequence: TGTGCCAGCAGCGTAGGGACAGGGTCGGGAGAGCAGTACTTC. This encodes CASSVGTGSGEQYF.

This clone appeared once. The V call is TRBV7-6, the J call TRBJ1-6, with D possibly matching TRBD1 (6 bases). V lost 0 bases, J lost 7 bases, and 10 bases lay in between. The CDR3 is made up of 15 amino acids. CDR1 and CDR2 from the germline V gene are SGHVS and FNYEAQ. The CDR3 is CASSLARTANSPLHF. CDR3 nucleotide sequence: TGTGCCAGCAGCTTAGCGAGGACAGCGAATTCACCCCTCCACTTT.

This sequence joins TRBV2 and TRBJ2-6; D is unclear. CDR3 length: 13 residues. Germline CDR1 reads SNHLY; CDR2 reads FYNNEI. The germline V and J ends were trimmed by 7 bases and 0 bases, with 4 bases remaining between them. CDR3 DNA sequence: TGTGCCAGCACCGTCTCTGGGGCCAACGTCCTGACTTTC. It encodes CASTVSGANVLTF.

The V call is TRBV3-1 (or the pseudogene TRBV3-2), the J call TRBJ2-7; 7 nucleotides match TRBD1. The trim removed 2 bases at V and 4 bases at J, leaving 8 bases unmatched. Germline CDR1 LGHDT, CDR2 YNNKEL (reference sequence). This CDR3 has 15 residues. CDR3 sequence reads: CASSQYRGADYEQYF. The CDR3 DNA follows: TGTGCCAGCAGCCAATACAGGGGCGCTGATTACGAGCAGTACTTC.

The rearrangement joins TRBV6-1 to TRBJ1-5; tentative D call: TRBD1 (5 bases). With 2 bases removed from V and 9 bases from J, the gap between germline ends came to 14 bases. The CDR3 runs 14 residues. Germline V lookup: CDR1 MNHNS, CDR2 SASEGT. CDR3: CASSERIRAGPQHF. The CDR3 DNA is TGTGCCAGCAGTGAAAGAATCAGGGCCGGGCCCCAGCATTTT.

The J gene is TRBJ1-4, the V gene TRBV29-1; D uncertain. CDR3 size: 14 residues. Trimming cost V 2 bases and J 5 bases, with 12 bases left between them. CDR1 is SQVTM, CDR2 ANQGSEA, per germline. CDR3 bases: TGCAGCGTTGAACCGGAGGGCGGGAATGAAAAACTGTTTTTT. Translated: CSVEPEGGNEKLFF.

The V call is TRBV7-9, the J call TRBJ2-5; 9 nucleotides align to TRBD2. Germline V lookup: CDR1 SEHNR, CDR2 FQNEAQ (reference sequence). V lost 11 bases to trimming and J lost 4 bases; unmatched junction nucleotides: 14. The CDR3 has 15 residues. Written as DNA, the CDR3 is TGTGCCCGAGCTAGGCGGGGGGGCCTCCGAGAGACCCAGTACTTC. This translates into CARARRGGLRETQYF.

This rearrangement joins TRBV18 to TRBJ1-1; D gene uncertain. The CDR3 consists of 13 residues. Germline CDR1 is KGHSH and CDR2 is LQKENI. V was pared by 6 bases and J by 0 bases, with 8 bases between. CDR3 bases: TGTGCCAGCTCGTCTATAGTGAACACTGAAGCTTTCTTT. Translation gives CASSSIVNTEAFF. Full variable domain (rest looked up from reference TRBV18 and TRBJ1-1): NAGVMQNPRHLVRRRGQEARLRCSPMKGHSHVYWYRQLPEEGLKFMVYLQKENIIDESGMPKERFSAEFPKEGPSILRIQQVVRGDSAAYFCASSSIVNTEAFFGQGTRLTVV.

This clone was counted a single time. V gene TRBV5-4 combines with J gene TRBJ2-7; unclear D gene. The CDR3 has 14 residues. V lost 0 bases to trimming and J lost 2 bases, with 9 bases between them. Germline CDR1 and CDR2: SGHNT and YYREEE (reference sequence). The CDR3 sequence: CASSLAINTYEQYF. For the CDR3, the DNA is TGTGCCAGCAGCTTGGCTATCAATACCTACGAGCAGTACTTC.

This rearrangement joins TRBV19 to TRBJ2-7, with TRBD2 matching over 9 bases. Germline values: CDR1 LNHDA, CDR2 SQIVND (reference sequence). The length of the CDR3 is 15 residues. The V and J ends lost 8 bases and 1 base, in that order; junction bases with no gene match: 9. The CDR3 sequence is CASSLIAGESYEQYF. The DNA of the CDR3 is TGTGCCAGTTCCCTCATAGCGGGGGAGTCCTACGAGCAGTACTTC.

CDR3 in amino acids: CASSPALAPDTQYF. CDR3 coding DNA: TGTGCCAGCAGCCCCGCCCTGGCCCCAGATACGCAGTATTTT. The V call is TRBV11-2, the J call TRBJ2-3; no firm D call. Trimming cost V 5 bases and J 4 bases, with 13 bases left between them. CDR1 and CDR2 from the germline V gene are SGHAT and FQNNGV. The CDR3 consists of 14 residues.

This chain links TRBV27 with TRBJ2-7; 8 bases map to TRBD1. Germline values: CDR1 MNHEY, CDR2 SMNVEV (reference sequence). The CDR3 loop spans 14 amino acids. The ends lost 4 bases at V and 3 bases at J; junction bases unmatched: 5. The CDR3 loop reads CASSYKDRDYEQYF. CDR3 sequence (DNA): TGTGCCAGCAGTTACAAGGACAGGGACTACGAGCAGTACTTC.

CDR3 residues: CASSSRSFPTYEQYF. CDR3 sequence (DNA): TGTGCCAGCAGCTCTAGGTCCTTCCCCACTTACGAGCAGTACTTC. V gene TRBV7-2 combines with J gene TRBJ2-7; D is unclear. V was cut by 4 bases and J by 4 bases, with 17 bases left in between. CDR1 and CDR2 (germline): SGHTA, FQGNSA. The CDR3 is made up of 15 amino acids.

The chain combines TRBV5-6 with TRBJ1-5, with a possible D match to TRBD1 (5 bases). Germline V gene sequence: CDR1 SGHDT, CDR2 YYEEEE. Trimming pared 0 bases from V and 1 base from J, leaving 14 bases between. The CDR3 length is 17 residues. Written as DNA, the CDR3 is TGTGCCAGCAGCTTGGCCGGGGGGACGGTAAGCAATCAGCCCCAGCATTTT. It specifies CASSLAGGTVSNQPQHF.

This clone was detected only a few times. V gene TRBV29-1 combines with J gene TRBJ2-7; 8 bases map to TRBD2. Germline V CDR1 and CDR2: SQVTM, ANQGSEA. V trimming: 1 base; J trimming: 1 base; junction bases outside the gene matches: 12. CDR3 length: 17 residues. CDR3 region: CSVEGASGGHLSYEQYF. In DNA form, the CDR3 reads TGCAGCGTTGAAGGTGCCAGCGGGGGTCACCTGTCCTACGAGCAGTACTTC.

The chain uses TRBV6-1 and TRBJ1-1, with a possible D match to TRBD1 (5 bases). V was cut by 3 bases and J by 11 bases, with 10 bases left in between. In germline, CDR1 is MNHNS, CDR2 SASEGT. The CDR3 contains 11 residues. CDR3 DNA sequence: TGTGCCAGCAGTGACGGGGGATTTGCTTTCTTT. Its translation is CASSDGGFAFF.

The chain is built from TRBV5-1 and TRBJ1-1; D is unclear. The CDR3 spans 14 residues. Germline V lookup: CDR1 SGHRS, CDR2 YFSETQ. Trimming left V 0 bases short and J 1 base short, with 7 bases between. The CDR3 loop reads CASSLGRKNTEAFF. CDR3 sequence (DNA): TGCGCCAGCAGCTTGGGCAGGAAGAACACTGAAGCTTTCTTT.

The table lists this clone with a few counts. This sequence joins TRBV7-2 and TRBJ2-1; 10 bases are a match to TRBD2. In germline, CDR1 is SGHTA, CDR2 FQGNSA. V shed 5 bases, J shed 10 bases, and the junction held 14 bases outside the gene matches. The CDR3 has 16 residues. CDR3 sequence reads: CASSLPGAGGPREQFF. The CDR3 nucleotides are TGTGCCAGCAGCCTCCCTGGAGCGGGGGGGCCGAGGGAGCAGTTCTTC.

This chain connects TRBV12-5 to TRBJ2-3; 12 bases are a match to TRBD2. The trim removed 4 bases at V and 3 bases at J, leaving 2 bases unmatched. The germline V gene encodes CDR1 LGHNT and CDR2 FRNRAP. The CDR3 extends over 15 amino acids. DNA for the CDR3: TGTGCTAGTGGTTGGGGGACTAGCGGGACAGATACGCAGTATTTT. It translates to CASGWGTSGTDTQYF.

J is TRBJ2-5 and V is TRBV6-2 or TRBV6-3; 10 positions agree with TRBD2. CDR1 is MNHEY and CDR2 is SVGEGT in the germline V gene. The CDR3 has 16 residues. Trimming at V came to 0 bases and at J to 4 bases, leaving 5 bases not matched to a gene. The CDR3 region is CASSYSPLAGAETQYF. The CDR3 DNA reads TGTGCCAGCAGTTACTCCCCCCTAGCGGGGGCAGAGACCCAGTACTTC.

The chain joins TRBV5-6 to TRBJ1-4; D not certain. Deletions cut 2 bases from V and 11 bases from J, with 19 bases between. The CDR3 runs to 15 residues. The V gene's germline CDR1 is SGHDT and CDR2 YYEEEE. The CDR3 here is CASSFLEGIGGKLFF. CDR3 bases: TGTGCCAGCAGCTTTTTAGAAGGGATTGGCGGGAAACTGTTTTTT.

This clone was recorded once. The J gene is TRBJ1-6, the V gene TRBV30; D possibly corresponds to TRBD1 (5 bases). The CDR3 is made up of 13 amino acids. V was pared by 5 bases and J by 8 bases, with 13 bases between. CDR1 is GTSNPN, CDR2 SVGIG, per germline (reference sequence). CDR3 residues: CAWAGFADSPLHF. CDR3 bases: TGTGCCTGGGCAGGGTTTGCGGATTCACCCCTCCACTTT.

In nucleotides, the CDR3 is TGCGCCAGCAGCTTGGGACAGGGAAGAAATAATTCACCCCTCCACTTT. Translation gives CASSLGQGRNNSPLHF. This rearrangement joins TRBV5-1 to TRBJ1-6; 7 bases align to TRBD1. The CDR3 length is 16 residues. Germline-derived CDR1 and CDR2 are SGHRS and YFSETQ. With V trimmed by 0 bases and J by 5 bases, 5 bases remained unmatched. Combining the CDR3 with reference TRBV5-1 and TRBJ1-6 gives the whole variable domain KAGVTQTPRYLIKTRGQQVTLSCSPISGHRSVSWYQQTPGQGLQFLFEYFSETQRNKGNFPGRFSGRQFSNSRSEMNVSTLELGDSALYLCASSLGQGRNNSPLHFGNGTRLTVT.

The CDR3 DNA is TGTGCCAGCAGTTCGCAGGGAGAGGGGGTTTACAATGAGCAGTTCTTC. It is translated as CASSSQGEGVYNEQFF. The chain carries TRBV27 and TRBJ2-1; a possible D gene is TRBD1 (6 bases). Per the germline V gene, CDR1 is MNHEY and CDR2 is SMNVEV (reference sequence). This CDR3 is 16 amino acids long. Trimming took 4 bases from V and 4 from J, leaving 17 bases between them.

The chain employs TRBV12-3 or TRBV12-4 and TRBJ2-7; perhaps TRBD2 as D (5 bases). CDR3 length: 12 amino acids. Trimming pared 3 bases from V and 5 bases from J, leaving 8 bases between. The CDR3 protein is CASSFGENEQYF. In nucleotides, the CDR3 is TGTGCCAGCAGTTTCGGGGAAAACGAGCAGTACTTC.

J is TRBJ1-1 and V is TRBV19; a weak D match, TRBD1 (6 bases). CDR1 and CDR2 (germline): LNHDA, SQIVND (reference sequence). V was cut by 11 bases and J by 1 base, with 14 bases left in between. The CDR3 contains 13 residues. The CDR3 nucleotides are TGTGCCGCGAGGGACAACCAGAACACTGAAGCTTTCTTT. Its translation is CAARDNQNTEAFF.